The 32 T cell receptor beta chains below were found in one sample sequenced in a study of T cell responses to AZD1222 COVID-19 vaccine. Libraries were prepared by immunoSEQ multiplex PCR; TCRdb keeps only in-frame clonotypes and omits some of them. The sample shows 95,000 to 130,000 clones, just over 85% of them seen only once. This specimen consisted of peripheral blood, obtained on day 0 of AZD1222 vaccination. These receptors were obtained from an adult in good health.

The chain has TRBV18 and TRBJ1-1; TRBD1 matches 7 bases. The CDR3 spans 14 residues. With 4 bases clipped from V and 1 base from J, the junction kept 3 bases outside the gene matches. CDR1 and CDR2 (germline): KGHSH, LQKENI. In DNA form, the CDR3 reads TGTGCCAGCTCACGACAGGGCGGGAACACTGAAGCTTTCTTT. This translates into CASSRQGGNTEAFF.

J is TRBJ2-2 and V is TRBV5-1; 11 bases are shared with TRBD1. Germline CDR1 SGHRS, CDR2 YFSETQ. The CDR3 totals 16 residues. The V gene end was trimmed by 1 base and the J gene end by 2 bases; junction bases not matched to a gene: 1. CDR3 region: CASSLRTGGNTGELFF. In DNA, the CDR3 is TGCGCCAGCAGCTTGAGGACAGGGGGCAACACCGGGGAGCTGTTTTTT.

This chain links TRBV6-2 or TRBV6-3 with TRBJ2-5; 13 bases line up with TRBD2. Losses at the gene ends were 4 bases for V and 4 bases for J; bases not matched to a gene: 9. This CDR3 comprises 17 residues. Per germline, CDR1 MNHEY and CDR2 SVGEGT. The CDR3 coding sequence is TGTGCCAGCAGTTTCGGACTAGCGGGAGTTGATCGAGAGACCCAGTACTTC. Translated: CASSFGLAGVDRETQYF.

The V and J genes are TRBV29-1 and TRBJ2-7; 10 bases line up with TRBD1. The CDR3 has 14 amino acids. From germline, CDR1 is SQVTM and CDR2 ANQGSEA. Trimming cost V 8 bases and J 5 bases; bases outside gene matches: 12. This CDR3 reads CSCRMGTGDHEQYF. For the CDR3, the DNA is TGCAGCTGTAGGATGGGGACAGGGGATCACGAGCAGTACTTC.

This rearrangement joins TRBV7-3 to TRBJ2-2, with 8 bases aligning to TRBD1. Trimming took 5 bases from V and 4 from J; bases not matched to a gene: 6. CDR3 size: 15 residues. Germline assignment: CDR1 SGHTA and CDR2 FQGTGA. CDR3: CASSTWDRCTGELFF. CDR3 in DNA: TGTGCCAGCAGCACGTGGGACAGGTGCACCGGGGAGCTGTTTTTT.

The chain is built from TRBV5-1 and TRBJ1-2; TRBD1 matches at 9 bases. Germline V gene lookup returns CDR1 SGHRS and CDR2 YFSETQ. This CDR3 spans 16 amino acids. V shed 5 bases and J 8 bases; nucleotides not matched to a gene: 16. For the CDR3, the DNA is TGCGCCAGCAGAAAGATTACATCGGGACAGGGTTTCGGCTACACCTTC. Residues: CASRKITSGQGFGYTF.

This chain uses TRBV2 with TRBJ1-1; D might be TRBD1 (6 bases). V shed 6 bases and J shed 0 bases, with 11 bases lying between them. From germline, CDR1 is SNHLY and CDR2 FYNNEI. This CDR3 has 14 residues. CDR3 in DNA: TGTGCCAGCAGCCTCCAGGGGTTGAACACTGAAGCTTTCTTT. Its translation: CASSLQGLNTEAFF.

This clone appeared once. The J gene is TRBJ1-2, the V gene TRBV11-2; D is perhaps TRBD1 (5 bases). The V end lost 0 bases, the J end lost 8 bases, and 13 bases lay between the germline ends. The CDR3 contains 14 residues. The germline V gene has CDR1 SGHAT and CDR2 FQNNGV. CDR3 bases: TGTGCCAGCAGCTTAGATTCGGGGGTATTCGGCTACACCTTC. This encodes CASSLDSGVFGYTF.

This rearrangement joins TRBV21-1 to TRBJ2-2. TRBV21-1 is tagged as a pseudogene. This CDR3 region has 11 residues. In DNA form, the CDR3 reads TGTGCCAGCAGCAGCACCGGGGAGCTGTTTTTT. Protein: CASSSTGELFF.

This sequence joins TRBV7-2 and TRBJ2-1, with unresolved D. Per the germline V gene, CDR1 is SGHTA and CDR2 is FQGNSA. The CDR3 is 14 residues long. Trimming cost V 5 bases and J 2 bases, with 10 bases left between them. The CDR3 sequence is CASSQEHPYNEQFF. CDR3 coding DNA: TGTGCCAGCAGCCAAGAACATCCCTACAATGAGCAGTTCTTC.

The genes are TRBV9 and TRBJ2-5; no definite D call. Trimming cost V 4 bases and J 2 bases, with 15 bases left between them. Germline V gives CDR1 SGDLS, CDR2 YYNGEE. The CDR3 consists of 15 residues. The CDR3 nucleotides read TGTGCCAGCAGCCCTGCGGATAGAAGTCAAGAGACCCAGTACTTC. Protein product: CASSPADRSQETQYF. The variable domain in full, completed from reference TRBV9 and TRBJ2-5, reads DSGVTQTPKHLITATGQRVTLRCSPRSGDLSVYWYQQSLDQGLQFLIQYYNGEERAKGNILERFSAQQFPDLHSELNLSSLELGDSALYFCASSPADRSQETQYFGPGTRLLVL.

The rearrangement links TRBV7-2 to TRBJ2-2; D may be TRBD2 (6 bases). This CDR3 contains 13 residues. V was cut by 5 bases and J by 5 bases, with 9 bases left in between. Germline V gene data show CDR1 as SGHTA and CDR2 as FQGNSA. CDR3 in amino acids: CASSTTRTGELFF. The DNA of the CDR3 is TGTGCCAGCAGCACGACTAGAACCGGGGAGCTGTTTTTT.

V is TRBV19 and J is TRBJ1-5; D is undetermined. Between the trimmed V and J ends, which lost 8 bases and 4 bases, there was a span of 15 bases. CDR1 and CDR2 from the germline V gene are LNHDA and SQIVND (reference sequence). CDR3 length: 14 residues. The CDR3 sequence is CASDYRPVNQPQHF. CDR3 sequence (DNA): TGTGCCAGTGACTATCGACCGGTAAATCAGCCCCAGCATTTT. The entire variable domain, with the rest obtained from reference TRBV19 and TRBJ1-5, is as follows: DGGITQSPKYLFRKEGQNVTLSCEQNLNHDAMYWYRQDPGQGLRLIYYSQIVNDFQKGDIAEGYSVSREKKESFPLTVTSAQKNPTAFYLCASDYRPVNQPQHFGDGTRLSIL.

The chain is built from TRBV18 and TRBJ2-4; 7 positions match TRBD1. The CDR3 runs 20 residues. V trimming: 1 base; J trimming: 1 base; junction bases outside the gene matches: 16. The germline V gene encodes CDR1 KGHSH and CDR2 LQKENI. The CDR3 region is CASSPREPGQNVVAKNIQYF. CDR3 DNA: TGTGCCAGCTCACCACGGGAACCGGGACAGAACGTGGTGGCCAAAAACATTCAGTACTTC.

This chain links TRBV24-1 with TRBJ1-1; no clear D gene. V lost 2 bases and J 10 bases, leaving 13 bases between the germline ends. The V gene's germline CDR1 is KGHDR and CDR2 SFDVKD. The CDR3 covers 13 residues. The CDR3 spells CATSDSRGDSAFF. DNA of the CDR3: TGTGCCACCAGTGATTCCCGGGGAGATTCAGCTTTCTTT.

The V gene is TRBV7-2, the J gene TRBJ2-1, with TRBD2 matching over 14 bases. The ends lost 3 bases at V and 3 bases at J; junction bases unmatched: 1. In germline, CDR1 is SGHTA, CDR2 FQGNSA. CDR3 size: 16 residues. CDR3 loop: CASSFGTSGGYNEQFF. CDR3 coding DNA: TGTGCCAGCAGCTTCGGGACTAGCGGGGGCTACAATGAGCAGTTCTTC.

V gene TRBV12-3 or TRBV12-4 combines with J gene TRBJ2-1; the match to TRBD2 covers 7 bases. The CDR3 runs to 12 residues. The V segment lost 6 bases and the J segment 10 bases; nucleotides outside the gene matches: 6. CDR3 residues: CASSSAGDEQFF. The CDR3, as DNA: TGTGCCAGCAGCTCCGCGGGGGACGAGCAGTTCTTC.

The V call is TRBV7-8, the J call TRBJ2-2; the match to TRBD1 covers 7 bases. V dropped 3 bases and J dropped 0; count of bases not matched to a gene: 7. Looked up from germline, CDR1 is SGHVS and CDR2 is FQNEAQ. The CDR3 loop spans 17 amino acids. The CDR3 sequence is CASSFTGQTSNTGELFF. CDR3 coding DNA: TGTGCCAGCAGCTTTACGGGACAGACCTCGAACACCGGGGAGCTGTTTTTT.

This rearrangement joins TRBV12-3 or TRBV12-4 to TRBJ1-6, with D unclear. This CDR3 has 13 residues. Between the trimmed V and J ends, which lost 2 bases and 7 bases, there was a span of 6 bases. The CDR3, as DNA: TGTGCCAGCAGTTTAATCGAGAATTCACCCCTCCACTTT. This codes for CASSLIENSPLHF.

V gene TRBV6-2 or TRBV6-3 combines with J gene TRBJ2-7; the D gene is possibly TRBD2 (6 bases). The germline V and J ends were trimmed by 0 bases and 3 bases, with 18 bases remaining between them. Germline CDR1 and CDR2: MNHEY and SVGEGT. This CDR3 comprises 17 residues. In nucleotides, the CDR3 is TGTGCCAGCAGTTACTCGAGAGGGTTTCGGAGGGACTACGAGCAGTACTTC. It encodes CASSYSRGFRRDYEQYF.

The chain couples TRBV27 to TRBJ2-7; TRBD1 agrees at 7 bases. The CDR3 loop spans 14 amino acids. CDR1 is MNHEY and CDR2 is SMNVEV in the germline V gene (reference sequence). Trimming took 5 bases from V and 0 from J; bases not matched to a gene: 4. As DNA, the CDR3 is TGTGCCAGCAGTCCAGACAGGGCCTCCTACGAGCAGTACTTC. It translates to CASSPDRASYEQYF.

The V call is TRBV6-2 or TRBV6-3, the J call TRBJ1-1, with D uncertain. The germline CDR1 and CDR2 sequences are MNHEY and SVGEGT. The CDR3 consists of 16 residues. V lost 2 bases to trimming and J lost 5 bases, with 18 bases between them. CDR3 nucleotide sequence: TGTGCCAGCAGTTACAATTTGGGCAGTTGGTCGACTGAAGCTTTCTTT. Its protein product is CASSYNLGSWSTEAFF.

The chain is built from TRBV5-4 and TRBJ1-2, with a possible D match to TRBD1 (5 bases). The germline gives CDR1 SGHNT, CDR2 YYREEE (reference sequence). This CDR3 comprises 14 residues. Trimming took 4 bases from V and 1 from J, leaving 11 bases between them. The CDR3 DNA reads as TGTGCCAGCAGCGTTGACAGTTATAACTATGGCTACACCTTC. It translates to CASSVDSYNYGYTF.

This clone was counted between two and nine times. This CDR3 is CASTDPNSYNSPLHF. In DNA form, the CDR3 reads TGTGCCAGCACGGACCCAAACTCCTATAATTCACCCCTCCACTTT. V usage is TRBV7-8 and J usage is TRBJ1-6; D call uncertain. The CDR3 is made up of 15 amino acids. V lost 7 bases, J lost 0 bases, and 10 bases lay in between. Germline V lookup: CDR1 SGHVS, CDR2 FQNEAQ.

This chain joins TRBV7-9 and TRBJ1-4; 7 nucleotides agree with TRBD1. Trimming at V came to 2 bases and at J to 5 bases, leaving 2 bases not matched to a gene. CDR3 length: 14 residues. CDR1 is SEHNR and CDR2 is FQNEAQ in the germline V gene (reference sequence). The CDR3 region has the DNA TGTGCCAGCAGCTTAACAGGGGAGAATGAAAAACTGTTTTTT. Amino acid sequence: CASSLTGENEKLFF.

The CDR3 here is CASSSPAGGAYEQYF. CDR3 DNA: TGTGCCAGCAGCTCTCCCGCAGGGGGAGCCTACGAGCAGTACTTC. V gene TRBV5-4 combines with J gene TRBJ2-7, with 7 bases matching TRBD1. Germline CDR1 reads SGHNT; CDR2 reads YYREEE (reference sequence). CDR3 size: 15 residues. V lost 3 bases to trimming and J lost 2 bases; unmatched junction nucleotides: 8.

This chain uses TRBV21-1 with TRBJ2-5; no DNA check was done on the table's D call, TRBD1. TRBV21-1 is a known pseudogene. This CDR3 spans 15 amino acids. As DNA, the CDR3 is TGTGCCAGCAGGTGGACAGGGGGTGTCCAAGAGACCCAGTACTTC. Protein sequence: CASRWTGGVQETQYF.

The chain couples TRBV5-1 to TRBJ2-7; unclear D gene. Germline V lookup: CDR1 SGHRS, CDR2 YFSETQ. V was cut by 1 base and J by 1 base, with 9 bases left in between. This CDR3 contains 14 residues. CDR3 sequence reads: CASSLHSESYEQYF. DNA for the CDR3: TGCGCCAGCAGCTTGCATTCGGAGTCCTACGAGCAGTACTTC.

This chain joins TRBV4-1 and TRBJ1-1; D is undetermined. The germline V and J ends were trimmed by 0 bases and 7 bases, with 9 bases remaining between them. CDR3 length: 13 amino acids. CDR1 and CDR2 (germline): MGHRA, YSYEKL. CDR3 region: CASSQDGGLEAFF. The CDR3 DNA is TGCGCCAGCAGCCAAGATGGAGGGCTTGAAGCTTTCTTT.

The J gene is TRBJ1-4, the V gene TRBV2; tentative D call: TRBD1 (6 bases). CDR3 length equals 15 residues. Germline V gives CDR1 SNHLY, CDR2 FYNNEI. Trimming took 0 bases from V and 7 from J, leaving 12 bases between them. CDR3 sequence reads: CASSEAQGGGEKLFF. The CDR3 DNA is TGTGCCAGCAGTGAAGCGCAGGGAGGGGGTGAAAAACTGTTTTTT.

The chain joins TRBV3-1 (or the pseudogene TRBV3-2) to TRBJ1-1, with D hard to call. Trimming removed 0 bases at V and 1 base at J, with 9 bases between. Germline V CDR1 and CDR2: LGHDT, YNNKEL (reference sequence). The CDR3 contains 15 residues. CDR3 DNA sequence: TGTGCCAGCAGCCAAGAAGGGAAGGGGAACACTGAAGCTTTCTTT. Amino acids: CASSQEGKGNTEAFF.

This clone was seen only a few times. CDR3: CASSLIVDQETQYF. The DNA of the CDR3 is TGTGCCAGCAGCTTGATCGTGGACCAAGAGACCCAGTACTTC. V gene TRBV5-5 combines with J gene TRBJ2-5; D not certain. CDR1 is SGHKS and CDR2 is YYEKEE in the germline V gene (reference sequence). Trimming shortened V by 1 base and J by 0 bases, and 7 bases separated the two germline ends. The CDR3 has 14 residues.